Reported below is one TCR beta chain. This sample is drawn from a study of PD-1 blockade in classical Hodgkin lymphoma. The CDR3 length is 16 residues. From germline, CDR1 is SGHRS and CDR2 YFSETQ. V trimming: 2 bases; J trimming: 1 base; junction bases outside the gene matches: 6. Some clones are missing from TCRdb's copy, which holds only in-frame ones; the method was immunoSEQ multiplex PCR. The top ten hold roughly 8.3% of the sample, which has roughly 7,000 clones, roughly 79% seen once. The time point is: newly diagnosed, previously untreated cHL patient sample. Specimen: peripheral blood mononuclear cells (PBMCs). This TCR came from a human donor with classical Hodgkin lymphoma. This chain uses TRBV5-1 with TRBJ2-5; 9 bases map to TRBD2. The CDR3 loop reads CASSLGERGAQETQYF. The CDR3 DNA reads as TGCGCCAGCAGCTTAGGAGAGCGGGGGGCCCAAGAGACCCAGTACTTC.